The rows below give T cell receptor beta chains drawn from one sample of a study of blood T cell repertoires in COVID-19. Assay: immunoSEQ multiplex PCR; the TCRdb copy retains only in-frame clones and omits some. There are 500,000 or so clones in the sample; 87% occur only once, and approximately 0.7% lies in the top ten. The sequencing input was PBMCs or T cells enriched from blood (not recorded which). The origin of the receptors is a woman aged 18-29 years who had recovered from COVID-19. Each CDR3 is given with its conserved first and last residue. The D gene is left open where the match is weak. Expanded clones get a size class; other rows say once, few or many, or leave the size out.

>NA|TRBV9|NA|14|TRBJ2-5
CASSPRVLSETQYF
TGTGCCAGCAGCCCACGGGTCTTATCAGAGACCCAGTACTTC
>NA|TRBV18|TRBD1|14|TRBJ1-1
CASSPAGGGTEAFF
TGTGCCAGCTCACCTGCAGGGGGAGGAACTGAAGCTTTCTTT
>NA|TRBV6-4|TRBD2|17|TRBJ2-3
CASSGNSGGYGTDTQYF
TGTGCCAGCAGTGGGAATAGCGGGGGATATGGCACAGATACGCAGTATTTT
>NA|TRBV5-5|TRBD1|14|TRBJ2-7
CASSFLGQGREQYF
TGTGCCAGCAGCTTCCTAGGACAGGGACGCGAGCAGTACTTC
>NA|TRBV3-1/TRBV3-2|TRBD2|15|TRBJ2-5
CASSQGTSVGETQYF
TGTGCCAGCAGCCAAGGGACTAGCGTTGGGGAGACCCAGTACTTC
>once|TRBV10-3|TRBD1|14|TRBJ2-5
CAISRQGGQETQYF
TGTGCCATCAGTAGACAGGGGGGTCAAGAGACCCAGTACTTC
>NA|TRBV7-9|NA|13|TRBJ1-2
CASSGGYLPGYTF
TGTGCCAGCAGTGGCGGGTACCTCCCGGGCTACACCTTC
>NA|TRBV24-1|NA|13|TRBJ2-1
CATSGREDREQFF
TGTGCCACCAGTGGCAGGGAAGATCGGGAGCAGTTCTTC
>NA|TRBV4-1|TRBD1|14|TRBJ1-1
CASSLRTGDTEAFF
TGCGCCAGCAGCCTCCGGACAGGGGACACTGAAGCTTTCTTT
>NA|TRBV18|NA|15|TRBJ2-4
CASSPQDLEGNIQYF
TGTGCCAGCTCACCACAAGACCTGGAGGGAAACATTCAGTACTTC
>NA|TRBV7-9|TRBD1|15|TRBJ2-7
CASSSDRANPNEQYF
TGTGCCAGCAGCTCCGACAGGGCAAACCCTAACGAGCAGTACTTC
>once|TRBV3-1/TRBV3-2|TRBD1|14|TRBJ1-4
CASWGGTGGEKLFF
TGTGCCAGCTGGGGGGGGACAGGTGGTGAAAAACTGTTTTTT
>NA|TRBV6-5|TRBD1|14|TRBJ1-6
CASSKQGNNSPLHF
TGTGCCAGCAGTAAACAGGGGAACAATTCACCCCTCCACTTT
>NA|TRBV7-9|NA|11|TRBJ2-1
CASSLRGEQFF
TGTGCCAGCAGCTTAAGGGGGGAGCAGTTCTTC
>NA|TRBV5-4|TRBD1|16|TRBJ1-2
CASSLERAQGASGYTF
TGTGCCAGCAGCTTGGAGCGGGCCCAGGGGGCTAGCGGCTACACCTTC
>NA|TRBV12-3/TRBV12-4|NA|12|TRBJ2-5
CAGLRDKETQYF
TGTGCCGGACTTCGGGACAAAGAGACCCAGTACTTC
>once|TRBV13|NA|19|TRBJ1-5
CASSLGRLKKGVGNQPQHF
TGTGCCAGCAGCTTAGGCCGCTTAAAAAAGGGGGTTGGCAATCAGCCCCAGCATTTT
>NA|TRBV3-1/TRBV3-2|TRBD2|18|TRBJ2-3
CASSRGLAGAFERDTQYF
TGTGCCAGCAGCCGAGGACTAGCGGGGGCCTTTGAAAGAGATACGCAGTATTTT
>once|TRBV29-1|NA|12|TRBJ2-7
CSVAQSGGEQYF
TGCAGCGTTGCCCAGTCCGGAGGCGAGCAGTACTTC
>NA|TRBV9|NA|14|TRBJ1-2
CASSVGAGSYGYTF
TGTGCCAGCAGCGTAGGAGCAGGTAGCTATGGCTACACCTTC
>NA|TRBV6-5|NA|14|TRBJ2-6
CASLRGFGANVLTF
TGTGCCAGCCTAAGGGGTTTTGGGGCCAACGTCCTGACTTTC
>many|TRBV6-5|TRBD1|11|TRBJ2-3
CATQGADTQYF
TGTGCCACCCAGGGGGCAGATACGCAGTATTTT
>NA|TRBV7-2|NA|16|TRBJ1-5
CASSSRGYGSNQPQHF
TGTGCCAGCAGCTCTAGGGGGTATGGCAGTAATCAGCCCCAGCATTTT
>NA|TRBV2|NA|14|TRBJ1-1
CASSVVQLGIGAFF
TGTGCCAGCAGTGTTGTTCAACTAGGGATTGGAGCTTTCTTT
>NA|TRBV7-8|NA|15|TRBJ1-1
CASSLGSGWNTEAFF
TGTGCCAGCAGCTTAGGTTCAGGGTGGAACACTGAAGCTTTCTTT
>NA|TRBV5-5|NA|15|TRBJ1-5
CASSLTADSNQPQHF
TGTGCCAGCAGCTTGACCGCAGATAGCAATCAGCCCCAGCATTTT
>NA|TRBV7-2|NA|18|TRBJ1-4
CASSLVWPGAQSGEKLFF
TGTGCCAGCAGCTTAGTGTGGCCAGGGGCACAGTCGGGTGAAAAACTGTTTTTT
>NA|TRBV3-1/TRBV3-2|NA|13|TRBJ1-5
CASSQDINQPQHF
TGTGCCAGCAGCCAAGACATCAATCAGCCCCAGCATTTT
>NA|TRBV19|NA|15|TRBJ2-3
CASSWASFFQDTQYF
TGTGCCAGTAGTTGGGCGTCGTTCTTCCAAGATACGCAGTATTTT
>NA|TRBV5-1|NA|13|TRBJ1-1
CASSGLQNTEAFF
TGCGCCAGCAGCGGACTTCAGAACACTGAAGCTTTCTTT
>once|TRBV4-1|NA|14|TRBJ1-5
CASSQDRGNQPQHF
TGCGCCAGCAGCCAAGATAGAGGTAATCAGCCCCAGCATTTT
>NA|TRBV10-3|NA|13|TRBJ1-5
CAIKAGLDQPQHF
TGTGCCATTAAGGCAGGACTTGATCAGCCCCAGCATTTT
>NA|TRBV6-5|NA|14|TRBJ1-2
CASRPGPPSVGYTF
TGTGCCAGCAGGCCCGGTCCTCCCTCTGTGGGCTACACCTTC
>NA|TRBV28|TRBD2|16|TRBJ2-1
CASRGSGAAGYNEQFF
TGTGCCAGCAGAGGGAGCGGGGCGGCCGGCTACAATGAGCAGTTCTTC
>NA|TRBV19|NA|16|TRBJ1-4
CASRRRQTATNEKLFF
TGTGCCAGTAGACGTCGTCAGACAGCAACTAATGAAAAACTGTTTTTT